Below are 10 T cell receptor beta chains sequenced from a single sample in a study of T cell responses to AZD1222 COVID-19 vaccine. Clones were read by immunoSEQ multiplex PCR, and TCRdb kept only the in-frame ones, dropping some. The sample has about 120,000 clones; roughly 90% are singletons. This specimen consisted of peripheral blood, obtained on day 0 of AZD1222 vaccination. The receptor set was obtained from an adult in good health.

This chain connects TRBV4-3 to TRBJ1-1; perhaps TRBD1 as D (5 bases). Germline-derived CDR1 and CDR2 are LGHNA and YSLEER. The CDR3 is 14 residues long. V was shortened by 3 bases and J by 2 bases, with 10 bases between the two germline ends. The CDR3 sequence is CASSHDQGNTEAFF. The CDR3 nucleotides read TGCGCCAGCAGCCATGACCAGGGAAACACTGAAGCTTTCTTT.

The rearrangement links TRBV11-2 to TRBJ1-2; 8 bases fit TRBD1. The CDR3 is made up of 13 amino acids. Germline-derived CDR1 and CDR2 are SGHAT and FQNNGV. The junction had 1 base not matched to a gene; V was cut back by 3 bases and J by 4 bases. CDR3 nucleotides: TGTGCCAGCAGCTTCGGGACAGGCTATGGCTACACCTTC. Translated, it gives CASSFGTGYGYTF.

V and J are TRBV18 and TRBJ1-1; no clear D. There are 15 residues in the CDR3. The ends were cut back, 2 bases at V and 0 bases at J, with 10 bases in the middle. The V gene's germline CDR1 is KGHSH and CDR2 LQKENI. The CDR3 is CASSPDSQMNTEAFF. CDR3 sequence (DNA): TGTGCCAGCTCACCAGACTCGCAGATGAACACTGAAGCTTTCTTT.

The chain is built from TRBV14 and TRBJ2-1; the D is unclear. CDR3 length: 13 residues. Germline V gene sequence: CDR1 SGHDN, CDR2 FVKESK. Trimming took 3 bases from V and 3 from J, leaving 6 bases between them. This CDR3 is CASSQGLYNEQFF. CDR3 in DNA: TGTGCCAGCAGCCAGGGTCTCTACAATGAGCAGTTCTTC.

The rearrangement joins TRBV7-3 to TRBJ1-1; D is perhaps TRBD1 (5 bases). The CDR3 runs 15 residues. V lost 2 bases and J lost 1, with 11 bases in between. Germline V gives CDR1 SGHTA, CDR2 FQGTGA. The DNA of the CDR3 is TGTGCCAGCAGCTTATCGGCGGGACGGAACACTGAAGCTTTCTTT. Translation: CASSLSAGRNTEAFF.

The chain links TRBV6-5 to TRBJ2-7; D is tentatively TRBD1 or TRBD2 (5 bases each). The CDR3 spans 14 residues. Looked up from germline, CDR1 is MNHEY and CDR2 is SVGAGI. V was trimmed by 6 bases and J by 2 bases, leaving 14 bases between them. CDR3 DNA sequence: TGTGCCAGCAGCCGGGACGGAGCTACCTACGAGCAGTACTTC. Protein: CASSRDGATYEQYF.

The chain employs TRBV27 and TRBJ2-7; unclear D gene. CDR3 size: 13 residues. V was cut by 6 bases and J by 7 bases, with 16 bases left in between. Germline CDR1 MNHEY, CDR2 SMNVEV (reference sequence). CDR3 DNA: TGTGCCAGCAGCCCCCTCGGGCGAAGTGAGCAGTACTTC. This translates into CASSPLGRSEQYF.

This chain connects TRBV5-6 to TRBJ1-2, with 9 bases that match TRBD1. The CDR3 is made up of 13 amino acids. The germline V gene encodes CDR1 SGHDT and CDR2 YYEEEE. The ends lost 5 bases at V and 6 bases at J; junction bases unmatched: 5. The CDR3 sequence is CASRQQGANGYTF. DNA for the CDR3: TGTGCCAGCAGACAACAGGGGGCCAATGGCTACACCTTC.

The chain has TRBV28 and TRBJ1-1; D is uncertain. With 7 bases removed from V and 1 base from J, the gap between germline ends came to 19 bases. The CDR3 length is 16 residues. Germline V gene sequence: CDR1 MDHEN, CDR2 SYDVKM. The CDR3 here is CASNYFTAHQNTEAFF. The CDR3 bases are TGTGCCAGCAATTATTTTACAGCACATCAGAACACTGAAGCTTTCTTT. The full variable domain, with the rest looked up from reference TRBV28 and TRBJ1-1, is DVKVTQSSRYLVKRTGEKVFLECVQDMDHENMFWYRQDPGLGLRLIYFSYDVKMKEKGDIPEGYSVSREKKERFSLILESASTNQTSMYLCASNYFTAHQNTEAFFGQGTRLTVV.

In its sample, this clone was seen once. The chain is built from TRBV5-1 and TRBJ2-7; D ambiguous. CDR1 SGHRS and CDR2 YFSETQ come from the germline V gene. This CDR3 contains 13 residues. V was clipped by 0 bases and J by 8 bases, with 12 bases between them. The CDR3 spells CASSLATSEQQYF. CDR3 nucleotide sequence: TGCGCCAGCAGCTTGGCCACGAGTGAACAGCAGTACTTC.